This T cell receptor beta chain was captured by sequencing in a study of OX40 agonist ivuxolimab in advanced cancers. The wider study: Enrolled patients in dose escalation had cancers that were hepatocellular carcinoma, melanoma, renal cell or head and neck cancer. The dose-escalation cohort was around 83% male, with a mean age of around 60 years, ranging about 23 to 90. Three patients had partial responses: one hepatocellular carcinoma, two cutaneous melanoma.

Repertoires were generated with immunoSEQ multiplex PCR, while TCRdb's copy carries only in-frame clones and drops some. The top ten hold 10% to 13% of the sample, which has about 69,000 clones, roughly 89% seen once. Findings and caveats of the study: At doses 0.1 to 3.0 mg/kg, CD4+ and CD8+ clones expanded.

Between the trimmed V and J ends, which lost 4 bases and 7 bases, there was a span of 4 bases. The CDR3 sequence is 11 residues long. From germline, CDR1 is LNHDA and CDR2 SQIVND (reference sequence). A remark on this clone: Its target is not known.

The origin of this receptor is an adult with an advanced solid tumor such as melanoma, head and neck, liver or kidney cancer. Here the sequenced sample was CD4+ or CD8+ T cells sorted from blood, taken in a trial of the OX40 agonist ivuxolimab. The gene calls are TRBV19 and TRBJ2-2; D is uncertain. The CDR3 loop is CASSKFGELFF. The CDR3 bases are TGTGCCAGTAGTAAGTTCGGGGAGCTGTTTTTT. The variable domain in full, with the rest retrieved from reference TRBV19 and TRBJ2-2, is DGGITQSPKYLFRKEGQNVTLSCEQNLNHDAMYWYRQDPGQGLRLIYYSQIVNDFQKGDIAEGYSVSREKKESFPLTVTSAQKNPTAFYLCASSKFGELFFGEGSRLTVL.